These 32 T cell receptor beta chains were all obtained from the same sample, sequenced in a study of cytomegalovirus exposure and HLA in healthy donors. The PCR employed 60 Vbeta primers together with 13 Jbeta primers. Profiled with immunoSEQ multiplex PCR; TCRdb holds only in-frame clones, not every one. In the table there are around 41,000 clones, more than 45% of which are singletons. The sample comprised PBMCs. The receptors stem from a man aged 55 to 70 in good health and CMV-seronegative.

This clone has only a few counts. The J gene is TRBJ2-3, the V gene TRBV30, with TRBD2 matching over 8 bases. V trimming: 0 bases; J trimming: 2 bases; junction bases outside the gene matches: 7. The CDR3 length is 16 residues. Germline lookup yields CDR1 GTSNPN and CDR2 SVGIG (reference sequence). The CDR3 loop reads CAWSVGLAGFTDTQYF. The CDR3 DNA follows: TGTGCCTGGAGTGTTGGGCTAGCGGGCTTCACAGATACGCAGTATTTT. The entire variable domain, with the rest obtained from reference TRBV30 and TRBJ2-3, is as follows: SQTIHQWPATLVQPVGSPLSLECTVEGTSNPNLYWYRQAAGRGLQLLFYSVGIGQISSEVPQNLSASRPQDRQFILSSKKLLLSDSGFYLCAWSVGLAGFTDTQYFGPGTRLTVL.

The chain joins TRBV10-2 to TRBJ2-7; 8 bases are shared with TRBD1. The CDR3 has 14 residues. The trim removed 5 bases at V and 2 bases at J, leaving 5 bases unmatched. Germline lookup yields CDR1 WSHSY and CDR2 SAAADI. The CDR3 region is CASSHGTGTYEQYF. The CDR3 nucleotides are TGCGCCAGCAGTCATGGGACAGGAACCTACGAGCAGTACTTC.

This clone was observed a few times. This sequence joins TRBV4-3 and TRBJ2-1; 9 bases map to TRBD2. The length of the CDR3 is 16 residues. The J segment lost 4 bases and the V segment lost 3 bases, leaving 7 bases of the junction unmatched. CDR1 is LGHNA and CDR2 is YSLEER in the germline V gene. DNA for the CDR3: TGCGCCAGCAGCCATGAACTAGCGGGCCTTTACAATGAGCAGTTCTTC. The encoded protein is CASSHELAGLYNEQFF.

The chain recombines TRBV5-1 with TRBJ2-1; D may be TRBD2 (7 bases). CDR3 length: 16 amino acids. Germline V gene data show CDR1 as SGHRS and CDR2 as YFSETQ. V shed 4 bases and J shed 8 bases, with 22 bases lying between them. CDR3 sequence (DNA): TGCGCCAGCAGCCTCCAAGACAGGTCGGGGGGCGATGAGCAGTTCTTC. Translation gives CASSLQDRSGGDEQFF.

The chain is built from TRBV7-9 and TRBJ1-4, with 7 nucleotides matching TRBD1. The J segment lost 12 bases and the V segment lost 5 bases, leaving 15 bases of the junction unmatched. Germline CDR1 SEHNR, CDR2 FQNEAQ (reference sequence). The CDR3 spans 15 residues. The CDR3 loop is CASSQGGAVNSELFF. CDR3 nucleotides: TGTGCCAGCAGCCAGGGGGGCGCGGTAAATTCGGAACTGTTTTTT.

In regard to this clone: One junction end does not reproduce the germline sequence, and a read error may be involved. Other DNA variants within this sample encode the same CDR3. This chain links TRBV25-1 with TRBJ1-3; D perhaps matches TRBD1 (5 bases). CDR1 MGHDK and CDR2 SYGVNS come from the germline V gene. The CDR3 consists of 13 residues. The CDR3 nucleotides are TGCGCCAGCATCGGGGGACCGGGAAACACCATATATTTT. It translates to CASIGGPGNTIYF.

This clone was picked up a small number of times. V gene TRBV29-1 combines with J gene TRBJ1-2, with 11 bases matching TRBD1. Germline V gene data show CDR1 as SQVTM and CDR2 as ANQGSEA. The CDR3 has 13 residues. With V trimmed by 6 bases and J by 4 bases, 4 bases remained unmatched. For the CDR3, the DNA is TGCAGCGTGGGGGACAGGGGGTCCTATGGCTACACCTTC. Encoded protein: CSVGDRGSYGYTF.

The chain carries TRBV28 and TRBJ2-7; 10 positions agree with TRBD2. J was trimmed by 2 bases and V by 9 bases; bases with no gene match: 7. The CDR3 loop spans 14 amino acids. Germline values: CDR1 MDHEN, CDR2 SYDVKM. Here the CDR3 DNA reads TGTGCCAGTTTCCCTAGCGGGAGCCCCTACGAGCAGTACTTC. Its translation is CASFPSGSPYEQYF.

This chain joins TRBV15 and TRBJ2-7, with TRBD1 identical over 10 bases. Germline CDR1 is LNHNV and CDR2 is YYDKDF (reference sequence). The junction had 2 bases not matched to a gene; V was cut back by 3 bases and J by 3 bases. The CDR3 spans 14 residues. In DNA form, the CDR3 reads TGTGCCACCAGCAGGGACAGGGGGATCTACGAGCAGTACTTC. It translates to CATSRDRGIYEQYF.

In its sample, this clone was seen a few times. CDR3 loop: CASSLLQGGRYGEQYF. DNA of the CDR3: TGTGCCAGCAGTTTGCTTCAGGGAGGGAGATATGGGGAGCAGTACTTC. The V and J genes are TRBV6-5 and TRBJ2-7, with 7 bases that match TRBD2. The CDR3 covers 16 residues. Germline V lookup: CDR1 MNHEY, CDR2 SVGAGI. The ends lost 4 bases at V and 7 bases at J; junction bases unmatched: 16.

This clone appeared once. The V gene is TRBV4-2, the J gene TRBJ1-2; D is possibly TRBD1 (5 bases). Trimming stripped 0 bases from V and 0 bases from J, with 11 bases between. The CDR3 contains 16 residues. Germline V gene sequence: CDR1 LGHNA, CDR2 YNFKEQ. CDR3 in DNA: TGTGCCAGCAGCCAAGATGGGGCTGAAACTAACTATGGCTACACCTTC. Its translation is CASSQDGAETNYGYTF.

The chain uses TRBV12-2 and TRBJ2-7; the table's D call TRBD2 went unverified against the DNA. TRBV12-2 is a pseudogene segment. This CDR3 has 16 residues. The CDR3 DNA sequence: TGTGCAAGTCGCCCCCGACTAGCGGGAGGGGAATACGAGCAGTACTTC. Translation: CASRPRLAGGEYEQYF.

The CDR3 spells CASSNPPEGALGYTF. The CDR3 region has the DNA TGTGCCAGCAGCAACCCCCCGGAGGGGGCTCTGGGCTACACCTTC. The chain combines TRBV5-4 with TRBJ1-2; 7 nucleotides align to TRBD1. J gave up 8 bases and V 4 bases, and 14 bases lay outside the gene matches. The germline CDR1 and CDR2 sequences are SGHNT and YYREEE (reference sequence). The CDR3 spans 15 residues. The complete variable domain, with remaining parts taken from reference TRBV5-4 and TRBJ1-2, reads ETGVTQSPTHLIKTRGQQVTLRCSSQSGHNTVSWYQQALGQGPQFIFQYYREEENGRGNFPPRFSGLQFPNYSSELNVNALELDDSALYLCASSNPPEGALGYTFGSGTRLTVV.

A few counts support this clone. The chain combines TRBV6-1 with TRBJ1-1; D is uncertain. CDR1 and CDR2 (germline): MNHNS, SASEGT. The V and J ends lost 2 bases and 0 bases respectively, with 10 bases between them. The CDR3 loop spans 15 amino acids. Here the CDR3 reads CASSEREVMNTEAFF. CDR3 nucleotide sequence: TGTGCCAGCAGTGAACGCGAGGTGATGAACACTGAAGCTTTCTTT.

This clone has more than one count but fewer than ten. This chain connects TRBV6-5 to TRBJ2-7; possibly TRBD1 for D (6 bases). Trimming left V 6 bases short and J 3 bases short, with 15 bases between. Germline assignment: CDR1 MNHEY and CDR2 SVGAGI. The CDR3 runs 14 residues. The CDR3 region is CASSPPGVDYEQYF. DNA for the CDR3: TGTGCCAGCAGCCCTCCAGGGGTTGACTACGAGCAGTACTTC.

The chain carries TRBV28 and TRBJ1-1, with D hard to call. Deletions cut 4 bases from V and 1 base from J, with 7 bases between. This CDR3 has 13 residues. The germline CDR1 and CDR2 sequences are MDHEN and SYDVKM. As DNA, the CDR3 is TGTGCCAGCAGTTCTTACTCGAACACTGAAGCTTTCTTT. Its translation: CASSSYSNTEAFF.

The gene calls are TRBV6-5 and TRBJ1-4; the D gene is possibly TRBD1 (6 bases). Germline CDR1 and CDR2: MNHEY and SVGAGI. The CDR3 has 15 residues. The V gene lost 5 bases and the J gene lost 3 bases, with 13 bases spanning the gap. The CDR3 bases are TGTGCCAGCAGTGGTAGACAGGCCGCTAATGAAAAACTGTTTTTT. It specifies CASSGRQAANEKLFF.

The gene calls are TRBV30 and TRBJ1-1, with D perhaps matching TRBD1 (6 bases). V lost 8 bases, J lost 3 bases, and 16 bases lay in between. CDR1 and CDR2 (germline): GTSNPN, SVGIG (reference sequence). This CDR3 region has 13 residues. The CDR3, as DNA: TGTGCCGGCAAGGGGGATTTGGACACTGAAGCTTTCTTT. It translates to CAGKGDLDTEAFF.

This chain joins TRBV6-5 and TRBJ2-3; 8 nucleotides align to TRBD2. Germline CDR1 MNHEY, CDR2 SVGAGI. This CDR3 has 14 amino acids. J gave up 11 bases and V 6 bases, and 13 bases lay outside the gene matches. The CDR3 DNA reads as TGTGCCAGCAGCCATCCCGGGCTAGCGGGTATGCAGTATTTT. This encodes CASSHPGLAGMQYF.

The V gene is TRBV30, the J gene TRBJ1-4; possibly TRBD1 for D (6 bases). CDR1 is GTSNPN and CDR2 is SVGIG in the germline V gene (reference sequence). There are 15 residues in the CDR3. V lost 1 base to trimming and J lost 6 bases, with 15 bases between them. CDR3 DNA sequence: TGTGCCTGGAGTGCAGGGGCCGGGGTTTATGAAAAACTGTTTTTT. This encodes CAWSAGAGVYEKLFF.

This rearrangement joins TRBV29-1 to TRBJ2-1; D possibly corresponds to TRBD1 (6 bases). The length of the CDR3 is 15 residues. V shed 6 bases and J shed 6 bases, with 21 bases lying between them. Germline assignment: CDR1 SQVTM and CDR2 ANQGSEA. CDR3 DNA: TGCAGCGTAATCATCATGGCAGGGGCGGGCAATGAGCAGTTCTTC. This sequence encodes CSVIIMAGAGNEQFF.

J is TRBJ2-1 and V is TRBV5-6, with TRBD2 identical over 8 bases. The trim removed 4 bases at V and 8 bases at J, leaving 14 bases unmatched. There are 16 residues in the CDR3. Germline CDR1 and CDR2: SGHDT and YYEEEE. As DNA, the CDR3 is TGTGCCAGCAGCGCCACCGTGGTAGCGGGAATCGATGAGCAGTTCTTC. Amino acids: CASSATVVAGIDEQFF.

The chain combines TRBV10-2 with TRBJ2-6, with unresolved D. Trimming removed 0 bases at V and 4 bases at J, with 7 bases between. Germline V lookup: CDR1 WSHSY, CDR2 SAAADI. This CDR3 comprises 15 residues. CDR3 region: CASSESRAGANVLTF. The CDR3 DNA sequence: TGCGCCAGCAGTGAGTCCCGAGCCGGGGCCAACGTCCTGACTTTC.

The table lists this clone with a few counts. V is TRBV19 and J is TRBJ1-5, with 7 bases that match TRBD1. The CDR3 contains 14 residues. J was trimmed by 5 bases and V by 7 bases; bases with no gene match: 8. CDR1 is LNHDA, CDR2 SQIVND, per germline (reference sequence). The CDR3 spells CASTGQDGYQPQHF. In DNA, the CDR3 is TGTGCCAGTACCGGACAGGATGGGTATCAGCCCCAGCATTTT. Based on the CDR3 plus reference TRBV19 and TRBJ1-5, the full variable domain is DGGITQSPKYLFRKEGQNVTLSCEQNLNHDAMYWYRQDPGQGLRLIYYSQIVNDFQKGDIAEGYSVSREKKESFPLTVTSAQKNPTAFYLCASTGQDGYQPQHFGDGTRLSIL.

This clone was picked up a small number of times. The chain recombines TRBV30 with TRBJ1-3; D possibly corresponds to TRBD1 (5 bases). Germline V gene data show CDR1 as GTSNPN and CDR2 as SVGIG (reference sequence). V lost 3 bases and J 0 bases, leaving 18 bases between the germline ends. The CDR3 is 17 residues long. For the CDR3, the DNA is TGTGCCTGGAGACGGGGGAGGGGAATCTCCTCTGGAAACACCATATATTTT. Translated: CAWRRGRGISSGNTIYF.

The chain links TRBV30 to TRBJ2-1; 10 bases map to TRBD1. Germline V CDR1 and CDR2: GTSNPN, SVGIG (reference sequence). V lost 6 bases to trimming and J lost 4 bases; unmatched junction nucleotides: 6. CDR3 size: 14 residues. The CDR3 sequence is CACSDRGLYNEQFF. In nucleotides, the CDR3 is TGTGCCTGTTCAGACAGGGGGCTTTACAATGAGCAGTTCTTC. The variable domain in full, completed from reference TRBV30 and TRBJ2-1, reads SQTIHQWPATLVQPVGSPLSLECTVEGTSNPNLYWYRQAAGRGLQLLFYSVGIGQISSEVPQNLSASRPQDRQFILSSKKLLLSDSGFYLCACSDRGLYNEQFFGPGTRLTVL.

In this sample, this clone turned up once. The chain carries TRBV10-3 and TRBJ1-1; 8 bases map to TRBD1. This CDR3 comprises 13 residues. Germline CDR1 ENHRY, CDR2 SYGVKD. V gave up 6 bases and J gave up 2 bases; unmatched junction bases: 2. CDR3 protein: CAIRDRANTEAFF. DNA for the CDR3: TGTGCCATCAGGGACAGGGCTAACACTGAAGCTTTCTTT.

The chain couples TRBV5-1 to TRBJ1-5, with D possibly being TRBD1 (5 bases). Between the trimmed V and J ends, which lost 4 bases and 0 bases, there was a span of 8 bases. The CDR3 consists of 14 residues. From germline, CDR1 is SGHRS and CDR2 YFSETQ. In nucleotides, the CDR3 is TGCGCCAGCAGCCAGGGCCATAGCAATCAGCCCCAGCATTTT. Residues: CASSQGHSNQPQHF.

V gene TRBV7-2 combines with J gene TRBJ2-5; D perhaps matches TRBD1 (6 bases). The CDR3 spans 11 residues. CDR1 and CDR2 from the germline V gene are SGHTA and FQGNSA. V lost 5 bases and J lost 5, with 6 bases in between. For the CDR3, the DNA is TGTGCCAGCAGCCAGGGGGAGACCCAGTACTTC. Its translation: CASSQGETQYF. The complete variable domain, with remaining parts taken from reference TRBV7-2 and TRBJ2-5, reads GAGVSQSPSNKVTEKGKDVELRCDPISGHTALYWYRQSLGQGLEFLIYFQGNSAPDKSGLPSDRFSAERTGGSVSTLTIQRTQQEDSAVYLCASSQGETQYFGPGTRLLVL.

DNA for the CDR3: TGTGCCACCAGCCGGTATACCGGGACAGGGGGTTTGGGCAATCAGCCCCAGCATTTT. This translates into CATSRYTGTGGLGNQPQHF. J is TRBJ1-5 and V is TRBV15; 11 bases agree with TRBD1. This CDR3 has 19 residues. Germline assignment: CDR1 LNHNV and CDR2 YYDKDF (reference sequence). V shed 5 bases, J shed 2 bases, and the junction held 14 bases outside the gene matches.

The chain employs TRBV11-2 and TRBJ2-7; D remains unclear. Germline-derived CDR1 and CDR2 are SGHAT and FQNNGV. V was pared by 7 bases and J by 6 bases, with 19 bases between. There are 14 residues in the CDR3. In DNA form, the CDR3 reads TGTGCCAGCACGTACATTCCCGATCATGGCGAGCAGTACTTC. Translated, it gives CASTYIPDHGEQYF.

A few counts support this clone. V gene TRBV5-1 combines with J gene TRBJ1-1; TRBD1 matches at 8 bases. CDR3 length: 17 residues. Per germline, CDR1 SGHRS and CDR2 YFSETQ. The V and J ends lost 5 bases and 1 base, in that order; junction bases with no gene match: 13. This CDR3 is CASRLTGTGWGNTEAFF. CDR3 coding DNA: TGCGCCAGCAGGCTAACCGGGACAGGCTGGGGGAACACTGAAGCTTTCTTT.